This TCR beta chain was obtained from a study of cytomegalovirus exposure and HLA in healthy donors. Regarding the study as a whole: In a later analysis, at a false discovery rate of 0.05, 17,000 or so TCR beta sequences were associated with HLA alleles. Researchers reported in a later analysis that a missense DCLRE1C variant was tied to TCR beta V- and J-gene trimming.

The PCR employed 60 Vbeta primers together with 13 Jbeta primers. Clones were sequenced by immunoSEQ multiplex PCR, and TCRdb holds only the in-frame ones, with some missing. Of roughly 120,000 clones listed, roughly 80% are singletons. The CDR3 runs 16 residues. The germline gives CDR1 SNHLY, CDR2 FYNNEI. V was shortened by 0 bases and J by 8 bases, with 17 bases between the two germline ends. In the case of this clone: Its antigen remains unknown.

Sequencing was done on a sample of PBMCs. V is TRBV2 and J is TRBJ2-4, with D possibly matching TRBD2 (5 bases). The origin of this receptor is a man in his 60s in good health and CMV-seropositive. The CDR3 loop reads CASSEARAGQVDIQYF. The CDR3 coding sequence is TGTGCCAGCAGTGAAGCGCGGGCAGGCCAGGTCGACATTCAGTACTTC. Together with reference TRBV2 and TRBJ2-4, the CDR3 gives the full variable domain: EPEVTQTPSHQVTQMGQEVILRCVPISNHLYFYWYRQILGQKVEFLVSFYNNEISEKSEIFDDQFSVERPDGSNFTLKIRSTKLEDSAMYFCASSEARAGQVDIQYFGAGTRLSVL.